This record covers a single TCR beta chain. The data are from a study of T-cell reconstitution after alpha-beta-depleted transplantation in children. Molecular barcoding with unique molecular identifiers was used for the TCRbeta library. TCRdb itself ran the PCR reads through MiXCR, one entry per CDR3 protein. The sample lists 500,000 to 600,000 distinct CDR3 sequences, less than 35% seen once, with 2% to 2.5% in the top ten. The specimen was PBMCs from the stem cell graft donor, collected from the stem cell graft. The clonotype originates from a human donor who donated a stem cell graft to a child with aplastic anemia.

This chain's CDR3 is CASSSAGTWGGEVQYF. The CDR3 DNA follows: TGCGCCAGCAGCTCCGCCGGGACTTGGGGAGGGGAGGTGCAGTATTTT. The chain recombines TRBV5-1 with TRBJ2-3; 7 nucleotides align to TRBD2. The CDR3 sequence is 16 residues long. After removal of 3 bases from V and 11 bases from J, the junction contained 18 bases not matched to a gene. CDR1 and CDR2 (germline): SGHRS, YFSETQ. The variable domain in full, completed from reference TRBV5-1 and TRBJ2-3, reads KAGVTQTPRYLIKTRGQQVTLSCSPISGHRSVSWYQQTPGQGLQFLFEYFSETQRNKGNFPGRFSGRQFSNSRSEMNVSTLELGDSALYLCASSSAGTWGGEVQYFGPGTRLTVL.